The subject of this entry is one TCR beta chain. Antigen: not known. This sample stems from a study of post-analysis software for immune sequencing data. Study details: Patients had relapsing-remitting, secondary progressive or progressive-relapsing multiple sclerosis; some lacked subtype.

Study-wide points: Included in a set of roughly five TRBV segments more frequent in patients than controls were TRBV5-6, TRBV5-1 and TRBV20-1. Comparison with controls showed significantly lower normalized Chao1 diversity in multiple sclerosis patients.

This CDR3 region has 17 residues. CDR1 and CDR2 (germline): SGHAT, FQNNGV. Prepared TCR beta cDNA libraries contained unique molecular identifiers. TCRdb processed the PCR reads anew with MiXCR; each CDR3 protein has one entry. The sample includes about 570,000 distinct CDR3 sequences, 34% seen only once; the top ten take around 5.9%. The TCR was taken from a girl under 18 with multiple sclerosis. The sequenced sample was blood. The V call is TRBV11-2, the J call TRBJ2-4, with 13 bases identical to TRBD2. The end of the DNA aligns better with TRBJ2-7, so the J call may be wrong. The CDR3 DNA reads TGTGCCAGCAGCTCGACTAGCGGGGGGACCGGGGACTACGAGCAGTACTTC. It specifies CASSSTSGGTGDYEQYF.